This entry lists 16 T cell receptor beta chains sequenced from one sample in a study of T cell repertoires in cytomegalovirus infection. TCRdb re-called the reads through MiXCR, storing one row per CDR3 protein. The table has some 300,000 distinct CDR3 sequences, about a tenth seen once. Sequenced input: PBMCs. The receptors derive from a human donor in good health (CMV status not recorded). Some clones in this sample may be carry-over from other donors' samples.

This clonotype was recorded at least ten times. This rearrangement joins TRBV11-2 to TRBJ2-7; D is ambiguous. The CDR3 length is 16 residues. V gave up 4 bases and J gave up 3 bases, with 19 bases separating them. Germline assignment: CDR1 SGHAT and CDR2 FQNNGV. The CDR3 DNA follows: TGTGCCAGCAGCTCACTCCCCGGGCAAAGATTCTACGAGCAGTACGTC. Protein: CASSSLPGQRFYEQYV.

This clonotype was counted between two and nine times. The chain combines TRBV5-1 with TRBJ2-3; possibly TRBD1 or TRBD2 for D (5 bases each). The CDR3 is made up of 16 amino acids. Germline lookup yields CDR1 SGHRS and CDR2 YFSETQ. V dropped 3 bases and J dropped 1 base, with 15 bases sitting between them. The CDR3 DNA follows: TGCGCCAGCAGCTCGCTGGGACGCCCAGGCACAGATACGCAGTATTTT. Translation gives CASSSLGRPGTDTQYF.

This clonotype was recorded many times. The rearrangement joins TRBV14 to TRBJ2-5; a possible D gene is TRBD1 (5 bases). V lost 1 base and J 10 bases, leaving 13 bases between the germline ends. The CDR3 has 13 amino acids. Germline lookup yields CDR1 SGHDN and CDR2 FVKESK. CDR3 sequence: CASSQVPWGGQYF. The CDR3 region has the DNA TGTGCCAGCAGCCAAGTCCCCTGGGGCGGCCAGTACTTC.

Ten or more counts support this clonotype. V gene TRBV3-1 combines with J gene TRBJ2-1; D uncertain. From germline, CDR1 is LGHDT and CDR2 YNNKEL (reference sequence). V gave up 3 bases and J gave up 0 bases, with 6 bases separating them. This CDR3 spans 14 amino acids. In nucleotides, the CDR3 is TGTGCCAGCAGCCAGGCTGGCTCCTACAATGAGCAGTTCTTC. Translated, it gives CASSQAGSYNEQFF.

At least ten counts were recorded for this clonotype. The V and J genes are TRBV11-2 and TRBJ2-6; the D gene is possibly TRBD1 (6 bases). Germline V gives CDR1 SGHAT, CDR2 FQNNGV. The CDR3 consists of 16 residues. V gave up 5 bases and J gave up 2 bases, with 13 bases separating them. CDR3 nucleotides: TGTGCCAGCAGCGATAATCACAGGGCTGGGGCCAACGTCCTGACTTTC. Translation gives CASSDNHRAGANVLTF.

The sample holds a few counts of this clonotype. The chain joins TRBV29-1 to TRBJ2-1, with TRBD2 matching over 7 bases. This CDR3 comprises 13 residues. The V gene end was trimmed by 8 bases and the J gene end by 10 bases; junction bases not matched to a gene: 14. The germline V gene has CDR1 SQVTM and CDR2 ANQGSEA. In nucleotides, the CDR3 is TGCAGCTCCGATTCCGGGACTATCCGGGAGCAGTTCTTC. Protein sequence: CSSDSGTIREQFF.

This clonotype came up many times. This rearrangement joins TRBV29-1 to TRBJ2-2; possible D gene TRBD1, 6 bases. The length of the CDR3 is 14 residues. CDR1 and CDR2 from the germline V gene are SQVTM and ANQGSEA. With 3 bases removed from V and 0 bases from J, the gap between germline ends came to 8 bases. The CDR3 DNA follows: TGCAGCGTTGACAGGGGCGCGAACACCGGGGAGCTGTTTTTT. Protein: CSVDRGANTGELFF.

This clonotype was observed many times. This chain uses TRBV7-6 with TRBJ1-1; no reliable D call. This CDR3 contains 13 residues. V lost 5 bases to trimming and J lost 1 base, with 8 bases between them. Germline V gives CDR1 SGHVS, CDR2 FNYEAQ. The CDR3 region has the DNA TGTGCCAGCAGCCAATTGACGAACACTGAAGCTTTCTTT. Amino acids: CASSQLTNTEAFF.

This clonotype was seen a few times. The V and J genes are TRBV4-2 and TRBJ1-4; D gene ambiguous. CDR1 and CDR2 (germline): LGHNA, YNFKEQ. V lost 4 bases to trimming and J lost 5 bases, with 14 bases between them. CDR3 length: 15 residues. CDR3 in DNA: TGTGCCAGCAGCCCTCCGGGGAGAGCGAATGAAAAACTGTTTTTT. Protein sequence: CASSPPGRANEKLFF.

This clonotype was counted ten times or more. CDR3 sequence (DNA): TGCGCCAGCAGCTTGTCACAGGGGGTTCTCCACGAGCAGTACTTC. Translated, it gives CASSLSQGVLHEQYF. The chain carries TRBV5-1 and TRBJ2-7, with 8 bases identical to TRBD1. CDR3 length equals 15 residues. With V trimmed by 1 base and J by 5 bases, 8 bases remained unmatched. Per the germline V gene, CDR1 is SGHRS and CDR2 is YFSETQ.

This clonotype came up many times. The genes are TRBV28 and TRBJ2-1; D tentatively fits TRBD1 or TRBD2 (5 bases each). Trimming pared 4 bases from V and 5 bases from J, leaving 9 bases between. CDR1 is MDHEN, CDR2 SYDVKM, per germline. CDR3 size: 13 residues. Written as DNA, the CDR3 is TGTGCCAGCAGTTACGGGGCGGACAATGAGCAGTTCTTC. Amino acid sequence: CASSYGADNEQFF.

This clonotype has ten or more counts. The rearrangement uses TRBV28 and TRBJ1-1; 8 bases agree with TRBD1. With V trimmed by 8 bases and J by 10 bases, 15 bases remained unmatched. Germline V lookup: CDR1 MDHEN, CDR2 SYDVKM. The CDR3 contains 14 residues. CDR3 sequence reads: CASETSGGGRRAFF. For the CDR3, the DNA is TGTGCCAGCGAAACCTCAGGGGGCGGGAGGCGAGCTTTCTTT.

This clonotype was recorded at least ten times. The chain employs TRBV29-1 and TRBJ1-1, with D tentatively TRBD1 (6 bases). This CDR3 is built from 16 residues. Trimming took off 0 bases at V and 6 bases at J, with 20 bases between the two ends. Germline loops: CDR1 SQVTM, CDR2 ANQGSEA. CDR3 amino acids: CSVEDPFRGGLAEAFF. CDR3 nucleotides: TGCAGCGTTGAAGATCCTTTCAGGGGTGGATTAGCTGAAGCTTTCTTT.

Many counts were recorded for this clonotype. V and J are TRBV7-2 and TRBJ2-2; D is possibly TRBD1 or TRBD2 (5 bases each). The ends were cut back, 5 bases at V and 8 bases at J, with 15 bases in the middle. Looked up from germline, CDR1 is SGHTA and CDR2 is FQGNSA. This CDR3 has 14 residues. As DNA, the CDR3 is TGTGCCAGCAGCCCTCGCCCCGGGGCGGGGGAGCTGTTTTTT. Protein sequence: CASSPRPGAGELFF.

This clonotype was detected many times. The chain uses TRBV7-3 and TRBJ2-7; D is unresolved. With 0 bases removed from V and 5 bases from J, the gap between germline ends came to 5 bases. In germline, CDR1 is SGHTA, CDR2 FQGTGA. The CDR3 is 12 residues long. CDR3 DNA sequence: TGTGCCAGCAGCTTAACGTTCAACGAGCAGTACGTC. It specifies CASSLTFNEQYV.

This clonotype has a count of ten or more. The genes are TRBV7-9 and TRBJ1-6; 8 positions agree with TRBD1. CDR1 is SEHNR, CDR2 FQNEAQ, per germline (reference sequence). Unmatched junction bases numbered 5, after V lost 5 bases and J lost 5 bases. CDR3 size: 15 residues. In DNA, the CDR3 is TGTGCCAGCAGCCTTTCAGGGGGCCATAATTCACCCCTCCACTTT. This encodes CASSLSGGHNSPLHF.